The T cell receptor beta chain under discussion was sequenced for a study of T cells after yellow fever vaccination. Each CDR3 protein gets one entry after TCRdb re-called the 5' RACE reads with MiXCR. The sample has just over 300,000 distinct CDR3 sequences, 3% to 4.5% seen once; the top ten hold around 20%. The V gene lost 3 bases and the J gene lost 4 bases, with 10 bases spanning the gap. The CDR3 loop spans 13 amino acids. From germline, CDR1 is KGHSH and CDR2 LQKENI. The J gene is TRBJ2-7, the V gene TRBV18, with D possibly matching TRBD2 (6 bases). The sample was PBMCs, taken on the day of the yellow fever booster vaccination. This clonotype was obtained from a young man who received the YFV17D yellow fever vaccine. CDR3 bases: TGTGCCAGCTCACCGGACGGGAGATACGAGCAGTACTTC. It specifies CASSPDGRYEQYF.